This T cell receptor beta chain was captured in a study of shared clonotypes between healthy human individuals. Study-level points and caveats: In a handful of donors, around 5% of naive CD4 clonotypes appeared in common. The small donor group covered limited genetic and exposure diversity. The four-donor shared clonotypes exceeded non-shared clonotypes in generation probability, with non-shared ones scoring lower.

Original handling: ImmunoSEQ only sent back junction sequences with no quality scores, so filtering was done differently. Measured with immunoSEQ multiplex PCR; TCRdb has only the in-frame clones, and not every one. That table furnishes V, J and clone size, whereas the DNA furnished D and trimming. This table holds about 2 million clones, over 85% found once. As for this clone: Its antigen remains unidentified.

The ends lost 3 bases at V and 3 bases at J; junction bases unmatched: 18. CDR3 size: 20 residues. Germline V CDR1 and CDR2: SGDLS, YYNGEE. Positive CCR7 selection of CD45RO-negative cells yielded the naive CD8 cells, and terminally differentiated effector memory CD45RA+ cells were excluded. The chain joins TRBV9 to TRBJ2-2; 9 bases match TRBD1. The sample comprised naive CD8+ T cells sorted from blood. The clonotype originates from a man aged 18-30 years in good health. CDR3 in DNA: TGTGCCAGCAGCGCCACGACAGGGGGGGCAATATCCTCGGACACCGGGGAGCTGTTTTTT. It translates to CASSATTGGAISSDTGELFF.